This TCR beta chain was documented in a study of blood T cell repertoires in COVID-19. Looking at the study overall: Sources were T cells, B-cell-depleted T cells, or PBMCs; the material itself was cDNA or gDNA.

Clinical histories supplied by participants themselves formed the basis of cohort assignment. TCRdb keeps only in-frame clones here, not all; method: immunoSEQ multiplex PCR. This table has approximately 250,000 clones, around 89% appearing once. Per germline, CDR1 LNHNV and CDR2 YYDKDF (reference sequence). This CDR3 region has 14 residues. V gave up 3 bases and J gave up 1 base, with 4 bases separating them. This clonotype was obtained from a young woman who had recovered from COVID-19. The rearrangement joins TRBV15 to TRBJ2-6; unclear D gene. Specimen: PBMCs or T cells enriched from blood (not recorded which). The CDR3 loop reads CATSSRSGANVLTF. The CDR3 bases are TGTGCCACCAGCAGTCGTTCTGGGGCCAACGTCCTGACTTTC. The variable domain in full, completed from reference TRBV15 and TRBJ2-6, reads DAMVIQNPRYQVTQFGKPVTLSCSQTLNHNVMYWYQQKSSQAPKLLFHYYDKDFNNEADTPDNFQSRRPNTSFCFLDIRSPGLGDTAMYLCATSSRSGANVLTFGAGSRLTVL.